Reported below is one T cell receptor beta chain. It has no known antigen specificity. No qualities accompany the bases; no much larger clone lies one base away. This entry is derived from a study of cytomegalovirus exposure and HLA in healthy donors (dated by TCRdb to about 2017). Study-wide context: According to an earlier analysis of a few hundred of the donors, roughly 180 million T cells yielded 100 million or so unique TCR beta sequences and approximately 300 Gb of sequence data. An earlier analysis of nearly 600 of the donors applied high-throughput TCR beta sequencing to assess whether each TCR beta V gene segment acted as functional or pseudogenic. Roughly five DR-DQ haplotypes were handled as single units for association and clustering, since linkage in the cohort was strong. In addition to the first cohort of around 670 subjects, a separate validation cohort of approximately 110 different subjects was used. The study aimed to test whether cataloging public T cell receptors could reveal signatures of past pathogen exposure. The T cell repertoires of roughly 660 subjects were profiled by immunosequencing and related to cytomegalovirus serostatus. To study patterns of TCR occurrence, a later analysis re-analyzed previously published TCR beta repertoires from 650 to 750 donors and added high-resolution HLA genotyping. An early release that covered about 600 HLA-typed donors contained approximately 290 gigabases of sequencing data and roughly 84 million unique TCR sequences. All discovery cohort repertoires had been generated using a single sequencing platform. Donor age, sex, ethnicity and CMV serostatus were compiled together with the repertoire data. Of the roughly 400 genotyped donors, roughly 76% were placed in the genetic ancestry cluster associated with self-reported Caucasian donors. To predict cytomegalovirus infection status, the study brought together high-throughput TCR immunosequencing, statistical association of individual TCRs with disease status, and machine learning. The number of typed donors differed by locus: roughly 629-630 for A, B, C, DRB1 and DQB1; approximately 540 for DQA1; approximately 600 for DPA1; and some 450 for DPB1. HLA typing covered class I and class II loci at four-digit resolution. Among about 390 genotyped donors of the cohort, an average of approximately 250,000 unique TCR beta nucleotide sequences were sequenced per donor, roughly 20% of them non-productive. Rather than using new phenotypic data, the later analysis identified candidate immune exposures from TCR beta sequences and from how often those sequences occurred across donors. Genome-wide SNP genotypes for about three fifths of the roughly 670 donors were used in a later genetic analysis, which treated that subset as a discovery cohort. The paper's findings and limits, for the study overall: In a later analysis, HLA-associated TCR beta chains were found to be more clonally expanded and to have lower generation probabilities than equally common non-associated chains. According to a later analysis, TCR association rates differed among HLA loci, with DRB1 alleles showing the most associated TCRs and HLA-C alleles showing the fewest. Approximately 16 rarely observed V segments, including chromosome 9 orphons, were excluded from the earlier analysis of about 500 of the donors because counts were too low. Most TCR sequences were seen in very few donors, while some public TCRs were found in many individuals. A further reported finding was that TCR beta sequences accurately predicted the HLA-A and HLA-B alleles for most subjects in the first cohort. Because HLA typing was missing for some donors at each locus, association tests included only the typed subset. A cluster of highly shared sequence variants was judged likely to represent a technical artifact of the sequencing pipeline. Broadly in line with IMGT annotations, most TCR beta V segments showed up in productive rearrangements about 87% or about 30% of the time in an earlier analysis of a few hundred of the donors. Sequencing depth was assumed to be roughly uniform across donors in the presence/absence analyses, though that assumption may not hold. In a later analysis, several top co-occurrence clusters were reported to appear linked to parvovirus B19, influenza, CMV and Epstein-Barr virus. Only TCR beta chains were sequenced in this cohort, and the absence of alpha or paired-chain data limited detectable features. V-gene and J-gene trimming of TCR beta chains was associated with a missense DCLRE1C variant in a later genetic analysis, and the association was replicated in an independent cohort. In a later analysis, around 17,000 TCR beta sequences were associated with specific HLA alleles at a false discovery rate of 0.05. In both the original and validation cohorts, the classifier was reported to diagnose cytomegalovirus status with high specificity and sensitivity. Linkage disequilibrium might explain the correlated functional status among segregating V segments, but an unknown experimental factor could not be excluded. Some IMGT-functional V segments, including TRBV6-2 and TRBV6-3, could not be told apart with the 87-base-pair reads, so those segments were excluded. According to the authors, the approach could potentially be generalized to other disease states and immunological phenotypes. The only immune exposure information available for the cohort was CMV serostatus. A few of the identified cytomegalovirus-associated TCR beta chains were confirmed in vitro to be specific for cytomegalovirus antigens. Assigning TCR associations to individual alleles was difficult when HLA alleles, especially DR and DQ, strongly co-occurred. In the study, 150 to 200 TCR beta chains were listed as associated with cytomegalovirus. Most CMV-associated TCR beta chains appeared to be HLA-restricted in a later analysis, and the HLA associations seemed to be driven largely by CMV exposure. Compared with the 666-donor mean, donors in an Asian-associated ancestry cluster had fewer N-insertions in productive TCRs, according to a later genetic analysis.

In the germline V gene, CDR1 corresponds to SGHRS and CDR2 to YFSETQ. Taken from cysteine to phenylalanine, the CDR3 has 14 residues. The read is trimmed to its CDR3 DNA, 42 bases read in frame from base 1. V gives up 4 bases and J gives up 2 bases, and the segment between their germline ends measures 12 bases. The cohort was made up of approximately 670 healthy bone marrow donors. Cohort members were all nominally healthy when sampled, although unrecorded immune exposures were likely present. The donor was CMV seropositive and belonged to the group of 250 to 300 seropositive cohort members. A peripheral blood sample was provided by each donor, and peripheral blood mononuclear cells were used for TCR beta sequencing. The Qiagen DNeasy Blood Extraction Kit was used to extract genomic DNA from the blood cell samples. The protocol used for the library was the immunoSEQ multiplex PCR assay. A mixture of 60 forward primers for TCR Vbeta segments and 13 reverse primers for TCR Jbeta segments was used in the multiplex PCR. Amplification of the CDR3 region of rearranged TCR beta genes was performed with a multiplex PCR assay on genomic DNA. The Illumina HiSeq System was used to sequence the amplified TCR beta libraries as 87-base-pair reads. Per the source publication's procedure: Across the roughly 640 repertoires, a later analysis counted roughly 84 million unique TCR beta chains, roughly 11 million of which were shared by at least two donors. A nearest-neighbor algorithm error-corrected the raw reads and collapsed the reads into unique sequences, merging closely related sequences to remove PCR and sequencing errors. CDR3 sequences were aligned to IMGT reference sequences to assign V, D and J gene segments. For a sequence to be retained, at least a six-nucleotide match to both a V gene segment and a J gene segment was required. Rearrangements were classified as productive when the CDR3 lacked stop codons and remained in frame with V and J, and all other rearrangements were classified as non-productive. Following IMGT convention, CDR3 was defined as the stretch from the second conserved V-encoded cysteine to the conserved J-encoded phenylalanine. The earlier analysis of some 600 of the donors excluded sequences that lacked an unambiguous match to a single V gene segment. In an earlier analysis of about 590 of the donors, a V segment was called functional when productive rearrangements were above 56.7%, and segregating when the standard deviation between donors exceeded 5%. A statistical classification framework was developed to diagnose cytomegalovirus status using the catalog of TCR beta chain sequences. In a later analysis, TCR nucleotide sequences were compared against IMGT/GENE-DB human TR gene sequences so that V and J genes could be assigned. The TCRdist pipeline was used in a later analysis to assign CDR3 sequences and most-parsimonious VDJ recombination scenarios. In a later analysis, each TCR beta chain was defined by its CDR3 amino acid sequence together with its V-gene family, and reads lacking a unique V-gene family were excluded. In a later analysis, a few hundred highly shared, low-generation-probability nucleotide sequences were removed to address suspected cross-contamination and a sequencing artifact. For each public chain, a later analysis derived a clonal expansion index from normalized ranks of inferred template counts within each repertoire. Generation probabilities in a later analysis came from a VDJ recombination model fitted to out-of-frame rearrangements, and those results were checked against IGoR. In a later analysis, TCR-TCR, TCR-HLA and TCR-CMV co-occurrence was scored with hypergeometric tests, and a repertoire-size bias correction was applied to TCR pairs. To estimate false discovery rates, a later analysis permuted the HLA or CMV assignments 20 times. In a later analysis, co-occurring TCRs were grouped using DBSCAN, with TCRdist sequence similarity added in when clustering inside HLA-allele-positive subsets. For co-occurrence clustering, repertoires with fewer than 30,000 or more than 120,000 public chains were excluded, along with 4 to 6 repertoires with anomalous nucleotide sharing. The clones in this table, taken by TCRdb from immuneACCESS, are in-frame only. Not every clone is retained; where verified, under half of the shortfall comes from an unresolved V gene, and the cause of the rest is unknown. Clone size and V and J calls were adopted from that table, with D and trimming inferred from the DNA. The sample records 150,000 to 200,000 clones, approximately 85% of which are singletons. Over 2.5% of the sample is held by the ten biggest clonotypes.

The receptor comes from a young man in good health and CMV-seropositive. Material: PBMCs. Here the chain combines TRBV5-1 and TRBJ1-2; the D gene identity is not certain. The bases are TGCGCCAGCAGCGTTGACACTTCAAACTATGGCTACACCTTC. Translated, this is CASSVDTSNYGYTF.